One sample yielded the 5 T cell receptor beta chains listed below, sequenced in a study of OX40 agonist ivuxolimab in advanced cancers. Libraries were prepared by immunoSEQ multiplex PCR; TCRdb keeps only in-frame clonotypes and omits some of them. The data show tens of thousands of clones, 85% seen once. Source: CD4+ or CD8+ T cells sorted from blood, taken in a trial of the OX40 agonist ivuxolimab. These TCRs come from an adult with an advanced solid tumor such as melanoma, head and neck, liver or kidney cancer.

The J gene is TRBJ2-3, the V gene TRBV15; D is unclear. The CDR3 runs 18 residues. V lost 5 bases and J 0 bases, leaving 21 bases between the germline ends. Per germline, CDR1 LNHNV and CDR2 YYDKDF (reference sequence). Written as DNA, the CDR3 is TGTGCCACCAGCCGAGGCTTGTTTCGCGGTACTAGCACAGATACGCAGTATTTT. Protein: CATSRGLFRGTSTDTQYF.

The V gene is TRBV28, the J gene TRBJ2-4, with TRBD2 as a possible D gene (6 bases). CDR1 and CDR2 (germline): MDHEN, SYDVKM. The CDR3 length is 11 residues. Deletions cut 3 bases from V and 10 bases from J, with 7 bases between. The CDR3 DNA is TGTGCCAGCAGTTTGGAGGGAATTCAGTACTTC. It translates to CASSLEGIQYF.

This clone was seen only once. V usage is TRBV2 and J usage is TRBJ1-1, with unresolved D. Germline loops: CDR1 SNHLY, CDR2 FYNNEI. The germline V and J ends were trimmed by 6 bases and 0 bases, with 11 bases remaining between them. This CDR3 contains 14 residues. This CDR3 is CASSAGRLNTEAFF. The CDR3 region has the DNA TGTGCCAGCAGCGCCGGAAGATTGAACACTGAAGCTTTCTTT.

This chain uses TRBV7-2 with TRBJ2-1; 9 bases agree with TRBD2. The CDR3 covers 15 residues. Germline V gene data show CDR1 as SGHTA and CDR2 as FQGNSA. J was trimmed by 4 bases and V by 5 bases; bases with no gene match: 6. In nucleotides, the CDR3 is TGTGCCAGCAGCCATGCTAGCGGGGTTTACAATGAGCAGTTCTTC. The encoded protein is CASSHASGVYNEQFF.

The chain employs TRBV12-5 and TRBJ1-1; D is ambiguous. CDR1 LGHNT and CDR2 FRNRAP come from the germline V gene. Trimming took 7 bases from V and 1 from J, leaving 16 bases between them. The CDR3 is 15 residues long. The CDR3 bases are TGTGCTAGTGCTCTTATTAGAGGGTCGAACACTGAAGCTTTCTTT. The encoded protein is CASALIRGSNTEAFF.